The 18 T cell receptor beta chains in this list originate from one sample, sequenced in a study of T-cell memory formation after mild COVID-19 (dated by TCRdb to the early 2020s). Libraries were made using 5' RACE. TCRdb lists the instrument as Illumina NovaSeq 6000. In-frame beta chains were kept once TCRdb had trimmed the public reads at Q25 with fastp and called clones with MiXCR. CDR3 protein sequences are deduplicated, and each keeps its most common genes and DNA. The sample profile shows 250,000 to 300,000 distinct CDR3 sequences; around 15% of them were found once. 20% to 25% of the sample lies in the top ten. The specimen sequenced was PBMCs or a T cell subset sorted from them (not recorded which). The source is a man aged 18 to 30 who had mild COVID-19 (a few samples of this study predate the infection). The sample titles of this study are shuffled in the database, so cell type and time point are left out; the donor was told from shared clones.

This clonotype was detected only a few times. This chain links TRBV7-2 with TRBJ1-2; D ambiguous. This CDR3 contains 14 residues. Germline CDR1 reads SGHTA; CDR2 reads FQGNSA. The germline V and J ends were trimmed by 4 bases and 6 bases, with 15 bases remaining between them. The CDR3 nucleotides read TGTGCCAGCAGCTCCTTTGACGGGATACATGGCTACACCTTC. The encoded protein is CASSSFDGIHGYTF.

This clonotype has more than one count but fewer than ten. The chain is built from TRBV4-1 and TRBJ2-7, with D hard to call. The germline gives CDR1 MGHRA, CDR2 YSYEKL. This CDR3 has 16 amino acids. V gave up 1 base and J gave up 6 bases, with 19 bases separating them. CDR3 loop: CASSQGGPKSFLEQYF. The CDR3 DNA reads TGCGCCAGCAGCCAAGGGGGTCCCAAGTCTTTTCTCGAGCAGTACTTC.

This sequence joins TRBV5-1 and TRBJ2-1, with D possibly being TRBD2 (5 bases). Trimming left V 4 bases short and J 0 bases short, with 11 bases between. The length of the CDR3 is 15 residues. In germline, CDR1 is SGHRS, CDR2 YFSETQ. This CDR3 is CASSAGLSSYNEQFF. CDR3 sequence (DNA): TGCGCCAGCAGCGCCGGACTGAGCTCCTACAATGAGCAGTTCTTC.

This clonotype was counted only a few times. This rearrangement joins TRBV7-9 to TRBJ2-7; no clear D gene. The V end was cut by 4 bases, the J end by 3 bases, with 10 bases between. From germline, CDR1 is SEHNR and CDR2 FQNEAQ (reference sequence). This CDR3 comprises 13 residues. CDR3 sequence reads: CASSSLPHYEQYF. The CDR3 DNA is TGTGCCAGCAGCTCGCTCCCACACTACGAGCAGTACTTC.

This chain connects TRBV7-6 to TRBJ2-1; D ambiguous. Deletions cut 5 bases from V and 8 bases from J, with 16 bases between. The germline gives CDR1 SGHVS, CDR2 FNYEAQ. This CDR3 is 14 amino acids long. This CDR3 reads CASSPASLKDEQFF. CDR3 coding DNA: TGTGCCAGCAGCCCCGCCTCCTTAAAGGATGAGCAGTTCTTC.

This clonotype was observed a few times. V and J are TRBV7-2 and TRBJ1-1, with 7 bases matching TRBD1. Trimming took 5 bases from V and 5 from J; bases not matched to a gene: 17. The CDR3 extends over 17 amino acids. Looked up from germline, CDR1 is SGHTA and CDR2 is FQGNSA. The DNA for the CDR3 is TGTGCCAGCAGCCCGCGGACAGGACGTTTAGTGGGGACTGAAGCTTTCTTT. Amino acid sequence: CASSPRTGRLVGTEAFF.

The rearrangement joins TRBV12-3 or TRBV12-4 to TRBJ2-1, with D possibly being TRBD1 (6 bases). The germline V and J ends were trimmed by 6 bases and 9 bases, with 9 bases remaining between them. The CDR3 runs to 11 residues. CDR3 DNA: TGTGCCAGCAGGCTAGGGGGTGAGCAGTTCTTC. Its protein is CASRLGGEQFF.

The V and J genes are TRBV7-2 and TRBJ2-3; D might be TRBD1 (5 bases). V lost 4 bases and J 4 bases, leaving 12 bases between the germline ends. This CDR3 comprises 14 residues. Germline V gene lookup returns CDR1 SGHTA and CDR2 FQGNSA. The DNA for the CDR3 is TGTGCCAGCAGCTACAGACAGACCCCAGATACGCAGTATTTT. Translating gives CASSYRQTPDTQYF.

This clonotype was detected only a few times. The rearrangement links TRBV7-8 to TRBJ1-1; TRBD1 matches at 12 bases. After removal of 4 bases from V and 2 bases from J, the junction contained 8 bases not matched to a gene. The CDR3 consists of 17 residues. In germline, CDR1 is SGHVS, CDR2 FQNEAQ. The CDR3 protein is CASSSRQGQGANTEAFF. Written as DNA, the CDR3 is TGTGCCAGCAGCTCAAGGCAGGGACAGGGGGCTAACACTGAAGCTTTCTTT.

The J gene is TRBJ2-7, the V gene TRBV20-1, with TRBD1 matching over 8 bases. This CDR3 has 13 amino acids. CDR1 and CDR2 (germline): DFQATT, SNEGSKA (reference sequence). With V trimmed by 4 bases and J by 8 bases, 10 bases remained unmatched. CDR3 nucleotide sequence: TGCAGTGCTACCACGACAGGGGCTATCAAGCAGTACGTC. The encoded protein is CSATTTGAIKQYV.

V and J are TRBV4-1 and TRBJ2-5, with D perhaps TRBD1 (6 bases). V gave up 3 bases and J gave up 2 bases, with 10 bases separating them. This CDR3 comprises 14 residues. Germline loops: CDR1 MGHRA, CDR2 YSYEKL. The CDR3 DNA sequence: TGCGCCAGCAGCCAGTATGACAGGCAAGAGACCCAGTACTTC. Translation gives CASSQYDRQETQYF.

This clonotype was seen ten or more times. The rearrangement uses TRBV6-6 and TRBJ1-1; 7 bases match TRBD1. The CDR3 extends over 17 amino acids. J gave up 6 bases and V 6 bases, and 19 bases lay outside the gene matches. The germline gives CDR1 MNHNY, CDR2 SVGAGI (reference sequence). The CDR3 reads CASSRIPDPLGTAEAFF. CDR3 nucleotides: TGTGCCAGCAGCCGGATCCCCGACCCCCTGGGGACAGCTGAAGCTTTCTTT.

The chain couples TRBV28 to TRBJ1-6; no clear D gene. The germline V gene encodes CDR1 MDHEN and CDR2 SYDVKM. Trimming removed 2 bases from V and 6 bases from J, with 8 bases in between. There are 14 residues in the CDR3. CDR3 bases: TGTGCCAGCAGTTTAACAGACCCTAATTCACCCCTCCACTTT. Its translation is CASSLTDPNSPLHF.

This clonotype was found a few times. The chain combines TRBV20-1 with TRBJ2-1; 9 positions match TRBD2. Germline lookup yields CDR1 DFQATT and CDR2 SNEGSKA (reference sequence). The ends lost 0 bases at V and 8 bases at J; junction bases unmatched: 11. The CDR3 runs 16 residues. The DNA for the CDR3 is TGCAGTGCTAGAGACCCGGCGGGGGGGCGGGCGGATGAGCAGTTCTTC. It is translated as CSARDPAGGRADEQFF.

Regarding this clonotype: A read error may produce the germline difference seen at one junction end. The chain recombines TRBV29-1 with TRBJ2-1; no reliable D call. CDR3 length: 8 residues. CDR1 is SQVTM and CDR2 is ANQGSEA in the germline V gene. The CDR3 spells CSVDEEFF. The DNA of the CDR3 is TGCAGCGTTGATGAGGAGTTCTTC.

The table lists this clonotype with a few counts. The V and J genes are TRBV7-9 and TRBJ2-3; D gene uncertain. Germline CDR1 reads SEHNR; CDR2 reads FQNEAQ (reference sequence). V was cut by 4 bases and J by 0 bases, with 14 bases left in between. The CDR3 sequence is 16 residues long. In DNA, the CDR3 is TGTGCCAGCAGCTCCCCTTCGGAGCAGAGCACAGATACGCAGTATTTT. Its translation: CASSSPSEQSTDTQYF.

This clonotype was seen once. The chain links TRBV9 to TRBJ2-7, with 9 bases matching TRBD2. The CDR3 has 16 residues. V gave up 3 bases and J gave up 3 bases; unmatched junction bases: 10. From germline, CDR1 is SGDLS and CDR2 YYNGEE. This chain's CDR3 is CASSASERGAVYEQYF. DNA of the CDR3: TGTGCCAGCAGCGCGTCGGAGCGGGGGGCCGTCTACGAGCAGTACTTC.

The chain joins TRBV4-2 to TRBJ2-5; TRBD2 matches 11 bases. This CDR3 has 13 residues. V was pared by 10 bases and J by 2 bases, with 3 bases of the junction left unmatched. Germline V gene data show CDR1 as LGHNA and CDR2 as YNFKEQ. CDR3 amino acids: CATTSGGQETQYF. The CDR3 DNA is TGTGCCACCACTAGCGGGGGACAAGAGACCCAGTACTTC.